This is a list of T cell receptor beta chains from one sample in a study of PD-L1 blockade in urothelial cancer. The method was immunoSEQ multiplex PCR; TCRdb's version includes in-frame clones alone and lacks a portion of them. This sample has 95,000 to 150,000 clones, with 86% found just once. The material was PBMCs, obtained around atezolizumab (anti-PD-L1) treatment. These receptors all come from a man aged 45-65 years with urothelial cancer. The CDR3 runs from the conserved cysteine through the conserved F or W. The D gene is left open where the match is weak. Clone size is stated in some rows and not others, as once, few, many or a class when expanded.

j_gene,d_gene,len,abundance,v_gene,CDR3aa,CDR3nt
TRBJ2-1,TRBD2,18,NA,TRBV9,CASSVDGSMGSGRAGQFF,TGTGCCAGCAGCGTCGACGGGTCGATGGGTAGCGGGAGGGCCGGGCAGTTCTTC
TRBJ1-1,NA,15,NA,TRBV18,CASSPAGQKNTEAFF,TGTGCCAGCTCACCCGCCGGACAGAAGAACACTGAAGCTTTCTTT
TRBJ1-4,TRBD1,16,NA,TRBV7-2,CASRRDRDRSNEKLFF,TGTGCCAGCAGACGGGATCGGGACAGGTCTAATGAAAAACTGTTTTTT
TRBJ1-4,TRBD1,15,NA,TRBV11-2,CASSLGTGLNEKLFF,TGTGCCAGCAGCTTAGGGACAGGGCTGAATGAAAAACTGTTTTTT
TRBJ2-4,NA,14,once,TRBV7-9,CASSQAPAKNIQYF,TGTGCCAGCAGCCAAGCCCCGGCCAAAAACATTCAGTACTTC
TRBJ2-2,NA,15,NA,TRBV11-3,CASSITGEVHGELFF,TGTGCCAGCAGCATAACAGGGGAGGTTCACGGGGAGCTGTTTTTT
TRBJ2-1,NA,12,NA,TRBV7-9,CASSLGNNEQFF,TGTGCCAGCAGCTTAGGTAACAATGAGCAGTTCTTC
TRBJ1-1,NA,13,NA,TRBV5-6,CASSLGRVTEAFF,TGTGCCAGCAGCTTGGGCAGGGTTACTGAAGCTTTCTTT
TRBJ2-1,TRBD2,15,NA,TRBV9,CASSPGTNSYNEQFF,TGTGCCAGCAGCCCGGGGACTAACTCCTACAATGAGCAGTTCTTC
TRBJ2-3,TRBD1,16,NA,TRBV11-3,CASSLRRDRGTDTQYF,TGTGCCAGCAGCTTACGTCGGGACAGGGGCACAGATACGCAGTATTTT
TRBJ2-1,TRBD2,22,NA,TRBV5-1,CASSLGLDVGLAGGLSYNEQFF,TGCGCCAGCAGCTTGGGACTGGATGTTGGACTAGCGGGAGGACTCTCCTACAATGAGCAGTTCTTC
TRBJ2-1,NA,15,NA,TRBV5-1,CASSLDFTTYNEQFF,TGCGCCAGCAGCTTGGACTTTACCACCTACAATGAGCAGTTCTTC
TRBJ1-1,TRBD1,14,NA,TRBV18,CASSPEGGGTEAFF,TGTGCCAGCTCACCAGAAGGGGGCGGCACTGAAGCTTTCTTT
TRBJ2-7,NA,15,NA,TRBV6-5,CASSTRTGGAYEQYF,TGTGCCAGCAGCACCCGGACAGGAGGGGCCTACGAGCAGTACTTC
TRBJ2-1,TRBD2,16,NA,TRBV18,CASSPARLAGVNEQFF,TGTGCCAGCTCACCGGCTCGGCTAGCGGGAGTCAATGAGCAGTTCTTC
TRBJ2-7,NA,15,NA,TRBV5-1,CASSLWGLGPYEQYF,TGCGCCAGCAGCTTGTGGGGGCTTGGGCCCTACGAGCAGTACTTC
TRBJ1-2,NA,13,once,TRBV6-5,CASSFRGNYGYTF,TGTGCCAGCAGTTTCCGCGGAAACTATGGCTACACCTTC
TRBJ2-7,NA,15,NA,TRBV5-6,CASSLRVGRGLEQYF,TGTGCCAGCAGCTTAAGAGTAGGGCGGGGGCTCGAGCAGTACTTC
TRBJ2-3,NA,15,NA,TRBV10-3,CAISEGGLRTDTQYF,TGTGCCATCAGTGAAGGTGGGCTACGCACAGATACGCAGTATTTT
TRBJ2-7,NA,15,NA,TRBV4-1,CASSPGQGQIREQYF,TGCGCCAGCAGCCCCGGGCAGGGGCAGATAAGGGAGCAGTACTTC
TRBJ2-4,TRBD1,15,NA,TRBV6-6,CASSRQGAAKNIQYF,TGTGCCAGCTCCCGACAGGGGGCGGCCAAAAACATTCAGTACTTC
TRBJ1-5,NA,18,NA,TRBV5-6,CASSLGKLRDISNQPQHF,TGTGCCAGCAGCTTGGGTAAACTCCGGGACATTAGCAATCAGCCCCAGCATTTT
TRBJ2-3,NA,15,NA,TRBV28,CASSLAEASTDTQYF,TGTGCCAGCAGTTTAGCGGAAGCTAGCACAGATACGCAGTATTTT
TRBJ2-7,TRBD2,15,NA,TRBV4-1,CASSQDKSSGNEQYF,TGCGCCAGCAGCCAAGATAAGTCTAGCGGGAACGAGCAGTACTTC
TRBJ2-5,NA,13,once,TRBV2,CASSDGSRETQYF,TGTGCCAGCAGTGATGGTAGTCGGGAGACCCAGTACTTC
TRBJ1-2,TRBD1,14,NA,TRBV7-2,CASSSGQGGYGYTF,TGTGCCAGCAGCTCCGGACAGGGGGGCTATGGCTACACCTTC
TRBJ1-2,NA,15,few,TRBV7-9,CASSRYSRDYEGYTF,TGTGCCAGCAGCAGATACTCCCGGGACTATGAGGGCTACACCTTC
TRBJ2-3,NA,15,NA,TRBV30,CAWSVGSGSRDTQYF,TGTGCCTGGAGTGTAGGCAGTGGGAGTAGAGATACGCAGTATTTT
TRBJ1-1,NA,16,NA,TRBV28,CASSHHRILLNTEAFF,TGTGCCAGCAGTCACCACAGGATACTATTGAACACTGAAGCTTTCTTT
TRBJ2-3,NA,13,NA,TRBV6-8,CASFGLRRDTQYF,TGTGCCAGCTTTGGACTCCGGCGGGATACGCAGTATTTT
TRBJ1-6,TRBD1,13,NA,TRBV6-1,CASRGQGGSPLHF,TGTGCCAGCCGCGGACAGGGTGGTTCACCCCTCCACTTT
TRBJ2-2,NA,15,NA,TRBV18,CASSPGGPITGELFF,TGTGCCAGCTCACCGGGGGGACCAATCACCGGGGAGCTGTTTTTT
TRBJ1-5,NA,13,NA,TRBV27,CASSLSQNQPQHF,TGTGCCAGCAGTTTATCGCAGAATCAGCCCCAGCATTTT
TRBJ2-3,TRBD2,15,NA,TRBV19,CASSRNGGRPDTQYF,TGTGCCAGTAGTAGGAATGGCGGGAGGCCAGATACGCAGTATTTT
TRBJ1-5,TRBD1,17,NA,TRBV5-6,CASSSTDRGLYNQPQHF,TGTGCCAGCAGCTCCACTGACAGGGGGCTATACAATCAGCCCCAGCATTTT
TRBJ2-5,TRBD1,13,NA,TRBV5-4,CASSRDSQETQYF,TGTGCCAGCAGCCGGGACAGCCAAGAGACCCAGTACTTC
TRBJ2-3,TRBD2,16,NA,TRBV10-1,CASSDGLAGEQDTQYF,TGCGCCAGCAGTGATGGACTAGCGGGAGAACAAGATACGCAGTATTTT
TRBJ2-5,TRBD2,16,NA,TRBV2,CASRTGTSGWEETQYF,TGTGCCAGCAGGACCGGGACTAGCGGGTGGGAGGAGACCCAGTACTTC
TRBJ2-3,TRBD1,15,NA,TRBV19,CASSSGTGGADTQYF,TGTGCCAGTAGTAGCGGGACAGGGGGGGCAGATACGCAGTATTTT
TRBJ2-1,NA,17,NA,TRBV19,CASSFSPDPGLPNEQFF,TGTGCCAGTAGTTTTTCTCCGGACCCGGGACTGCCCAATGAGCAGTTCTTC
TRBJ2-7,NA,10,NA,TRBV20-1,CSANNYEQYF,TGCAGTGCTAATAATTACGAGCAGTACTTC
TRBJ2-3,TRBD1,14,NA,TRBV4-2,CASSPGTGVDTQYF,TGTGCCAGCAGCCCCGGGACAGGGGTAGATACGCAGTATTTT
TRBJ1-1,NA,14,NA,TRBV18,CASSPSQGSTEAFF,TGTGCCAGCTCACCCTCTCAGGGCTCCACTGAAGCTTTCTTT
TRBJ1-5,NA,12,NA,TRBV28,CASSLYGQPQHF,TGTGCCAGCAGTTTATACGGTCAGCCCCAGCATTTT
TRBJ1-1,NA,15,NA,TRBV18,CASYSNGGASTEAFF,TGTGCCAGCTACAGTAATGGGGGCGCGTCCACTGAAGCTTTCTTT
TRBJ1-5,NA,13,NA,TRBV7-9,CASARQSDQPQHF,TGTGCCAGCGCGAGGCAGTCCGATCAGCCCCAGCATTTT
TRBJ2-5,NA,14,NA,TRBV30,CAWGTNPSTSTQYF,TGTGCCTGGGGCACAAACCCGTCAACCTCGACCCAGTACTTC
TRBJ2-7,NA,14,once,TRBV5-5,CASSVDRESYEQYF,TGTGCCAGCAGCGTGGACAGAGAGTCCTACGAGCAGTACTTC
TRBJ1-1,NA,14,NA,TRBV7-2,CASSYPRENTEAFF,TGTGCCAGCAGCTACCCCAGGGAGAACACTGAAGCTTTCTTT
TRBJ2-6,TRBD1,13,NA,TRBV6-4,CATTGAGANVLTF,TGTGCCACCACAGGGGCTGGGGCCAACGTCCTGACTTTC
TRBJ1-2,NA,10,few,TRBV20-1,CSASSVGYTF,TGCAGTGCTAGTTCGGTGGGCTACACCTTC
TRBJ2-2,TRBD1,16,NA,TRBV7-6,CASSSGQGANTGELFF,TGTGCCAGCAGCTCTGGACAGGGAGCAAACACCGGGGAGCTGTTTTTT
TRBJ1-2,NA,14,once,TRBV14,CASSQVLGAQGYTF,TGTGCCAGCAGCCAAGTCTTGGGGGCTCAAGGCTACACCTTC
TRBJ2-7,TRBD2,16,NA,TRBV28,CASRRGGRAHTYEQYF,TGTGCCAGCAGGAGGGGCGGGAGGGCACACACCTACGAGCAGTACTTC